This TCR beta chain originates from a study of blood T cells in healthy people across ages. Overall study findings and caveats: Long-lived and aged donors differed, with more naive CD4+ cells and higher diversity in the long-lived.

As concerns this clonotype: Antigen unknown.

Germline V gene sequence: CDR1 MGHDK, CDR2 SYGVNS. This CDR3 has 14 residues. Trimming took 5 bases from V and 3 from J; bases not matched to a gene: 6. Alongside a J-beta primer mix, a sample-barcoded 5' primer served in a second PCR lasting about 7 to 11 cycles. Each cDNA molecule was tagged by a template-switch adaptor with 12 random nucleotides. MiXCR, applied by TCRdb to the 5' RACE reads, yields one record per CDR3 protein. In the table there are over 1,200,000 distinct CDR3 sequences, approximately 63% of which are singletons. This clonotype originated in a man aged 18 to 30 in good health. The sample taken for sequencing was blood. The V gene is TRBV25-1, the J gene TRBJ2-5, with TRBD1 matching 7 bases. Written as DNA, the CDR3 is TGTGCCAGCAGTCCCGATGACAGGGAAGAGACCCAGTACTTC. This encodes CASSPDDREETQYF.